These T cell receptor beta chains were read from a single sample in a study of cytomegalovirus exposure and HLA in healthy donors. Sequenced by immunoSEQ multiplex PCR; TCRdb stores in-frame clones only, minus some. The sample holds 160,000 or so clones, around 83% seen once. Source material: PBMCs. The receptors come from a woman between 18 and 29 years old in good health and CMV-seronegative. Both conserved end residues are part of each CDR3. D genes are given only for firm matches. For some rows the clone size is stated as once, few or many, or as a class when expanded; others skip it.

CASSESSIAEVEQYF | TGTGCCAGCAGTGAATCGTCGATAGCGGAGGTCGAGCAGTACTTC | TRBJ2-7 | TRBV25-1 | NA | NA
CASNPKGGPNQPQHF | TGTGCCAGTAACCCTAAAGGGGGCCCCAATCAGCCCCAGCATTTT | TRBJ1-5 | TRBV19 | TRBD1 | NA
CASSFETGANEQFF | TGCGCCAGCAGCTTCGAGACAGGGGCCAATGAGCAGTTCTTC | TRBJ2-1 | TRBV5-1 | TRBD1 | few
CASSDLDSYYGYTF | TGTGCCAGCAGCGACCTAGACAGTTACTATGGCTACACCTTC | TRBJ1-2 | TRBV2 | NA | NA
CATSSGGEAQPQHF | TGTGCCACCAGCTCCGGGGGGGAGGCCCAGCCCCAGCATTTT | TRBJ1-5 | TRBV15 | NA | NA
CASRLLAGVQEQYF | TGTGCCAGCAGACTTCTAGCGGGAGTACAGGAGCAGTACTTC | TRBJ2-7 | TRBV6-5 | TRBD2 | NA
CASRGLLLDTQYF | TGTGCCAGCAGGGGGCTCCTCTTGGATACGCAGTATTTT | TRBJ2-3 | TRBV5-4 | NA | NA
CASQQYRGEVYEQYF | TGTGCCAGCCAACAATACCGGGGGGAGGTCTACGAGCAGTACTTC | TRBJ2-7 | TRBV18 | TRBD2 | NA
CASSLTGSGSYNEQFF | TGTGCCAGCAGCTTAACTGGAAGCGGCTCCTACAATGAGCAGTTCTTC | TRBJ2-1 | TRBV7-6 | NA | few
CASSVAGGVATDTQYF | TGTGCCAGCAGCGTGGCTGGGGGGGTGGCGACAGATACGCAGTATTTT | TRBJ2-3 | TRBV9 | TRBD2 | once
CASSFGQAPPTQYF | TGTGCCAGCAGCTTCGGACAAGCCCCCCCTACGCAGTATTTT | TRBJ2-3 | TRBV7-2 | NA | NA
CAWSVDRYGEQYF | TGTGCCTGGAGTGTCGACAGGTACGGCGAGCAGTACTTC | TRBJ2-7 | TRBV30 | NA | NA
CASSIGGQNNEQFF | TGTGCCAGTAGTATTGGGGGACAGAACAATGAGCAGTTCTTC | TRBJ2-1 | TRBV19 | TRBD1 | few
CASSPTGLAGVVETQYF | TGTGCCAGCAGTCCCACGGGACTAGCGGGAGTTGTGGAGACCCAGTACTTC | TRBJ2-5 | TRBV27 | TRBD2 | once
CASRLTGDEQFF | TGTGCCAGCAGACTCACAGGGGATGAGCAGTTCTTC | TRBJ2-1 | TRBV28 | TRBD1 | NA
CASSPTDVGTGELFF | TGTGCCAGCAGCCCCACCGATGTCGGCACCGGGGAGCTGTTTTTT | TRBJ2-2 | TRBV7-9 | NA | NA
CASRRDTGNVLTF | TGTGCCAGCCGACGGGACACGGGCAACGTCCTGACTTTC | TRBJ2-6 | TRBV2 | NA | NA
CASSQEALAGVSDTQYF | TGTGCCAGCAGCCAAGAAGCACTAGCGGGAGTATCCGATACGCAGTATTTT | TRBJ2-3 | TRBV4-2 | TRBD2 | NA
CAWSVESYTDTQYF | TGTGCCTGGAGTGTAGAATCCTACACAGATACGCAGTATTTT | TRBJ2-3 | TRBV30 | NA | once
CASSQQGYQGTQYF | TGTGCCAGCTCCCAGCAGGGCTACCAAGGGACCCAGTACTTC | TRBJ2-5 | TRBV18 | NA | NA
CASASGRSENEQFF | TGCGCCAGCGCTAGCGGGAGAAGCGAAAATGAGCAGTTCTTC | TRBJ2-1 | TRBV5-1 | TRBD2 | NA
CAWSWQGNQPQHF | TGTGCCTGGAGTTGGCAGGGCAATCAGCCCCAGCATTTT | TRBJ1-5 | TRBV30 | NA | NA
CASSFSGQGISGNTIYF | TGTGCCAGTAGTTTCTCGGGACAGGGAATCTCTGGAAACACCATATATTTT | TRBJ1-3 | TRBV19 | TRBD1 | NA
CASSLAVGRSYNEQFF | TGCGCCAGCAGCTTGGCCGTCGGGAGGTCCTACAATGAGCAGTTCTTC | TRBJ2-1 | TRBV5-1 | TRBD2 | NA
CASGLGRNEQFF | TGTGCTAGTGGTTTGGGGAGAAATGAGCAGTTCTTC | TRBJ2-1 | TRBV12-5 | NA | NA
CASSLGQGNGSPLHF | TGCGCCAGCAGCTTGGGACAGGGGAACGGTTCACCCCTCCACTTT | TRBJ1-6 | TRBV5-1 | TRBD1 | NA
CASSFSGGGNSPLHF | TGTGCCAGCAGTTTCTCAGGGGGCGGTAATTCACCCCTCCACTTT | TRBJ1-6 | TRBV7-2 | TRBD1 | NA
CASSLTTGDTEAFF | TGTGCCAGCAGCCTCACTACAGGGGACACTGAAGCTTTCTTT | TRBJ1-1 | TRBV7-3 | TRBD1 | NA
CASSILGTGQETQYF | TGTGCCAGTAGTATTCTCGGGACAGGGCAAGAGACCCAGTACTTC | TRBJ2-5 | TRBV19 | TRBD1 | NA
CTSSQEGPWTAGYTF | TGCACCAGCAGCCAAGAAGGGCCGTGGACTGCTGGCTACACCTTC | TRBJ1-2 | TRBV1 | NA | NA
CASSGVQGLRGELFF | TGTGCCAGCAGCGGGGTACAGGGGCTGCGGGGGGAGCTGTTTTTT | TRBJ2-2 | TRBV25-1 | TRBD1 | NA
CASSGTKGGGGGTEAFF | TGTGCCAGCAGTGGCACGAAGGGGGGGGGCGGGGGCACTGAAGCTTTCTTT | TRBJ1-1 | TRBV25-1 | NA | once
CASSALAFPTDTQYF | TGTGCCAGCAGCGCCCTAGCGTTCCCCACAGATACGCAGTATTTT | TRBJ2-3 | TRBV5-6 | NA | NA
CASSQDTGANYGYTF | TGTGCCAGCAGCCAGGATACAGGGGCTAACTATGGCTACACCTTC | TRBJ1-2 | TRBV4-2 | TRBD1 | NA
CASSLPGEARGVEKLFF | TGTGCCAGCAGCTTGCCGGGAGAGGCTAGAGGGGTTGAAAAACTGTTTTTT | TRBJ1-4 | TRBV7-2 | NA | NA
CASSPRGRAGEQYF | TGTGCCAGCAGTCCCCGGGGGAGGGCGGGCGAGCAGTACTTC | TRBJ2-7 | TRBV6-1 | TRBD2 | NA
CAWEREKTQYF | TGTGCCTGGGAGCGGGAAAAGACCCAGTACTTC | TRBJ2-5 | TRBV30 | TRBD2 | NA
CASSLQGAFDDTQYF | TGCGCCAGCAGCCTACAGGGGGCTTTTGACGATACGCAGTATTTT | TRBJ2-3 | TRBV5-1 | TRBD1 | NA
CASSLGGGFSYEQYF | TGCGCCAGCAGCTTGGGAGGGGGATTCTCCTACGAGCAGTACTTC | TRBJ2-7 | TRBV5-1 | NA | NA
CATSLLSGGRGLEQYF | TGTGCCACCAGTCTTCTTTCGGGGGGCCGAGGGCTCGAGCAGTACTTC | TRBJ2-7 | TRBV27 | NA | NA
CASSYRGGGDTQYF | TGTGCCAGCAGTTACCGCGGGGGTGGAGATACGCAGTATTTT | TRBJ2-3 | TRBV6-5 | TRBD2 | once